The present entry profiles one TCR beta chain with its context. Its recognized antigen is unknown. The germline gene is not matched at one end of the junction; a read error may be the cause. The data originate from a study of regulatory and conventional T cells in RAG deficiency (dated by TCRdb to 2017 to 2019). Background for the entire study: High-throughput TCR beta sequencing was used to compare the repertoire diversity and composition of Treg, conventional CD4+ and CD8+ T cells between RAG-deficient patients and healthy controls. Here is what the overall study found, with its caveats: Sorted CD25-high CD127-low cells from Omenn syndrome patients may represent peripherally activated cells rather than bona fide Treg cells. RAG-deficient patients showed markedly lower Shannon entropy and higher Simpson indices than control T-cell subpopulations. Compared with controls, Omenn syndrome and CID/AS patients had approximately 91-fold fewer unique TCR beta sequences in Treg cells, but only approximately 10-fold fewer in the other subsets. All patient T-cell subsets had shorter CDR3 lengths; Omenn syndrome patients showed >85% Treg-Tconv repertoire overlap at nucleotide and amino acid level. For some subjects, some analyses of T-cell subsets were not performed.

As encoded in the germline V gene, CDR1 is SGHTA while CDR2 is FQGTGA. CDR3 length: 12 amino acids, cysteine to phenylalanine. CDR3 DNA only is kept here, 36 bases in frame from base 1. Before genomic DNA extraction, conventional CD4+ T cells were isolated from blood as CD25-low CD127-high cells. Repertoire analyses used several healthy control donors as the comparison group. The library was obtained by the immunoSEQ multiplex PCR assay. Genomic DNA from the sorted T-cell subsets was used to amplify rearranged TCR beta chain products, which were then sequenced. The paper's processing steps were these. Shannon entropy and Simpson indices were used to measure the diversity of productive TCR beta rearrangements in each repertoire. To gauge clonal expansion, the frequencies of the 100 most abundant productive TCR beta clonotypes among total reads were added together. The TRB repertoires were evaluated with a self-reactivity index based on amino acid usage at CDR3beta positions 6 and 7. Repertoire analyses used two-way ANOVA; flow cytometric analyses used Student t or Mann-Whitney tests. This immuneACCESS table, as held by TCRdb, lists in-frame sequences with V and J called but not all clones. Of the missing ones, under half trace to an unresolved V gene in checked studies; the others have no known cause. V, J and clone size are taken as reported in that table, and D and trimming were inferred from the DNA itself. The sample data list tens of thousands of clones, and about 96% of these were observed just once. Around 0.2% of the sample comes from the top ten.

In addition, the sample was reused for a study of regulatory T cells. The second source states: The multiplex PCR relied on 52 forward TRBV primers and 13 reverse TRBJ primers, and amplification bias was corrected through assay-based and computational methods. Patient repertoires showed restricted unique TRB V-J pairs and skewed V and J gene usage, most marked in regulatory T cells. Between CD3G-deficient patients and healthy controls, the study compared T-cell receptor beta repertoires in sorted regulatory T cells, conventional CD4+ T cells and CD8+ T cells. Ficoll density separation was used to isolate peripheral blood mononuclear cells. Within the immunoSEQ assay, multiplex PCR amplified rearranged TRB loci from genomic DNA. TRB amplicons were sequenced using an Illumina HiSeq platform. Custom algorithms error-filtered the raw sequences and aligned them to reference gene sequences, after which the immunoSEQ online tools were used for analysis. Productive and nonproductive TRB rearrangement frequencies were evaluated among both unique and total sequences. Group comparisons used t tests, Mann-Whitney tests or two-way ANOVA run in Prism software.

The chain uses TRBV7-3 and TRBJ1-2; TRBD1 matches 7 bases in the middle. The sequence came from a human donor in good health. The sequenced material came from CD25- CD4+ T cells sorted from blood. Read as DNA, the sequence is TGTGCCAGCAGCGCAAAACAGGGGTTCCTGATTTTC. This translates into CASSAKQGFLIF.